The rows below give T cell receptor beta chains drawn from one sample of a study of cytomegalovirus exposure and HLA in healthy donors. Some clones are missing from TCRdb's copy, which holds only in-frame ones; the method was immunoSEQ multiplex PCR. Among over 100,000 clones, 50% to 75% were seen once, and the ten largest hold about 8%. Sequences were obtained from PBMCs. Every receptor here comes from a woman aged 40 to 49 in good health and CMV-seropositive. The CDR3 runs from the conserved cysteine through the conserved F or W.

TRBJ2-2,TRBV19,CASSTPPGPKLFF
TRBJ2-3,TRBV19,CASSMWAGAGDTQYF
TRBJ1-5,TRBV7-2,CASSLGWGLNQPQHF
TRBJ1-3,TRBV19,CASRQEGQGLGNTIYF
TRBJ1-4,TRBV7-2,CASSSGQGGNEKLFF
TRBJ2-2,TRBV5-1,CASSLETTGELFF
TRBJ1-1,TRBV6-5,CASTAGRNTEAFF
TRBJ1-2,TRBV9,CASSGGGLFNYGYTF
TRBJ2-7,TRBV28,CASSSFPGTSYEQYF
TRBJ2-2,TRBV12-5,CASGLQDYGYTGELFF
TRBJ2-3,TRBV4-2,CASSGVLAGVADTQYF
TRBJ2-6,TRBV15,CATGSSGANVLTF
TRBJ1-2,TRBV25-1,CASSEWGGTSGYGYTF
TRBJ1-1,TRBV6-1,CASSEIRTGTEAFF
TRBJ2-6,TRBV18,CASSPQTGGNSGANVLTF
TRBJ2-3,TRBV7-2,CASSLRRADTQYF
TRBJ2-3,TRBV5-1,CASIGGSTDTQYF
TRBJ1-1,TRBV27,CASSPSQGAGTEAFF
TRBJ1-1,TRBV28,CASSPTGMNTEAFF
TRBJ2-3,TRBV29-1,CSVEVGLHTDTQYF
TRBJ2-7,TRBV29-1,CSVEDGGGSGYEQYF
TRBJ2-3,TRBV6-1,CTNSALPSRPGTQYF
TRBJ1-1,TRBV2,CASAGVGTEAFF
TRBJ2-3,TRBV10-1,CASSTAGGTDTQYF
TRBJ1-2,TRBV29-1,CSVDSGTGRYGYTF
TRBJ2-2,TRBV6-4,CASQAGDSGELFF
TRBJ1-4,TRBV4-1,CASSQDRGREKLFF
TRBJ2-1,TRBV5-1,CASSLVGSGGLSYNEQFF
TRBJ2-7,TRBV28,CASRGTGQEYSYEQYF
TRBJ2-5,TRBV7-8,CASSVGQGASWKETQYF
TRBJ2-7,TRBV7-8,CASSISWDIYEQYF
TRBJ2-1,TRBV19,CASSLSENNEQFF
TRBJ2-7,TRBV9,CASSQQTSGIYEQYF
TRBJ2-5,TRBV6-5,CASSYSSGGGVETQYF
TRBJ2-4,TRBV5-1,CASSLTLAGEGIQYF
TRBJ2-3,TRBV28,CASTPSGLAGVGDTQYF
TRBJ1-1,TRBV6-5,CASSYSEGTEAFF
TRBJ2-3,TRBV4-1,CASSQEGHSNTDTQYF
TRBJ1-1,TRBV2,CASSEAAGAGRTEAFF